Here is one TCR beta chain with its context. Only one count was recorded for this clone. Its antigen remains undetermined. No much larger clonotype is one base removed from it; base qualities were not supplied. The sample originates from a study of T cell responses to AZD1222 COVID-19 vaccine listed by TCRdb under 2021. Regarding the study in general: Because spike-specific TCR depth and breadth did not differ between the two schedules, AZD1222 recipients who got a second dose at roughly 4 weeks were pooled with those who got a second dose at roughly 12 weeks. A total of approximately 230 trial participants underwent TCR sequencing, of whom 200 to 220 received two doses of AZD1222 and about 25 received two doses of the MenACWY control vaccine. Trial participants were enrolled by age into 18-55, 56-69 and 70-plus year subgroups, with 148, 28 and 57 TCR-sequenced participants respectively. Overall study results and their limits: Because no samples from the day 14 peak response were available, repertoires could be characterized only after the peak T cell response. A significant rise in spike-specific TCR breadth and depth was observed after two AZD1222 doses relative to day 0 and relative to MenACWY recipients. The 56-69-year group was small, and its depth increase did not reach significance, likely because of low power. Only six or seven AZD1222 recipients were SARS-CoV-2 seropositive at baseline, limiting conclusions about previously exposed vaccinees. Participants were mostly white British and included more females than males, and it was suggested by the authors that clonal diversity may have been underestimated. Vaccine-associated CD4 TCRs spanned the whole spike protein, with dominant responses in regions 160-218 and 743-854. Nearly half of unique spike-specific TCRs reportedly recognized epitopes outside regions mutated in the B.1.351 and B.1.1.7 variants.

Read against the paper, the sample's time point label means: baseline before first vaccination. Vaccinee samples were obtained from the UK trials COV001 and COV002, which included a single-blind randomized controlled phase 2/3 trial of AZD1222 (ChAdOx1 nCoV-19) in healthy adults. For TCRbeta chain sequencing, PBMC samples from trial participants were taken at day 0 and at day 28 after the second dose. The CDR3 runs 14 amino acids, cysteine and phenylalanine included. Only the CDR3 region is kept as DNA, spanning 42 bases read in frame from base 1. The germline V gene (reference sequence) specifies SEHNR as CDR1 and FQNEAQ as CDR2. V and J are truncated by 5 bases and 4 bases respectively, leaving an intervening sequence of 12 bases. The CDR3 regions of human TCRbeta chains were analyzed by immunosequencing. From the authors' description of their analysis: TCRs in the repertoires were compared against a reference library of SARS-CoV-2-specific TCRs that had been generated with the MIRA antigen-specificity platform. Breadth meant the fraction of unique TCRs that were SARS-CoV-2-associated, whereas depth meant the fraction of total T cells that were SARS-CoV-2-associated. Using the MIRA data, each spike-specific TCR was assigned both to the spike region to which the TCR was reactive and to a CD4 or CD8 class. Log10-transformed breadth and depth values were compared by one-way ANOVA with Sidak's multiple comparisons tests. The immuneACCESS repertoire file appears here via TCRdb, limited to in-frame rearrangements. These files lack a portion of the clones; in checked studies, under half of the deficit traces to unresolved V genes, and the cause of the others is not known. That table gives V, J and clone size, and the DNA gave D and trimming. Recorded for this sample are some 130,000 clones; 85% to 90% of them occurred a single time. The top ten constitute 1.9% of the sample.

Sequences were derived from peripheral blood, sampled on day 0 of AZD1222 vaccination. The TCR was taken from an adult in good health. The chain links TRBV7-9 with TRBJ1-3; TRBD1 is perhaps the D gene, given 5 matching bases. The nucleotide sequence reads TGTGCCAGCAGCCGATCGGGGGAAGGAAACACCATATATTTT. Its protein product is CASSRSGEGNTIYF.